This record looks at one T cell receptor (beta chain) sequence and its context. The antigen remains unidentified. These data belong to a study of cytomegalovirus exposure and HLA in healthy donors. Study-level background: In an early release, HLA-typed donors contributed about 79 million unique TCR sequences.

Points from the study as a whole: Some segments of the V type, notably TRBV6-2 and TRBV6-3, were excluded as indistinguishable. The authors considered a cluster of highly shared sequence variants likely to be a sequencing artifact.

Germline V gene sequence: CDR1 LNHNV, CDR2 YYDKDF (reference sequence). The CDR3 is 16 amino acids. V shed 0 bases, J shed 7 bases, and the junction held 8 bases outside the gene matches. 13 Jbeta primers and 60 Vbeta primers were used for the PCR. Libraries were prepared by immunoSEQ multiplex PCR; TCRdb keeps only in-frame clonotypes and omits some of them. The sample shows 150,000 or so clones, and 1.3% sits with its ten largest clones. V gene TRBV15 combines with J gene TRBJ2-1; 8 bases line up with TRBD1. Sequenced input: PBMCs. This TCR was sampled from a woman aged 55-69 years in good health and CMV-seronegative. In nucleotides, the CDR3 is TGTGCCACCAGCAGAGAAATTTCAGGGGGCCGGAATGAGCAGTTCTTC. This sequence encodes CATSREISGGRNEQFF.